This T cell receptor beta chain was recorded in a study of shared clonotypes between healthy human individuals. V was trimmed by 2 bases and J by 7 bases, leaving 11 bases between them. From germline, CDR1 is SGHTA and CDR2 FQGNSA. The length of the CDR3 is 14 residues. Measured with immunoSEQ multiplex PCR; TCRdb has only the in-frame clones, and not every one. The sample lists 1,500,000 or so clones; roughly 98.5% were seen once. Healthy and HIV-negative, the adult donors had no recent acute infections or vaccinations. This TCR derives from a young man in good health. This rearrangement joins TRBV7-2 to TRBJ2-2, with D possibly matching TRBD1 (5 bases). Sequenced sample: naive CD4+ T cells sorted from blood. Subset denoted: CD45RA+ positively selected. In DNA, the CDR3 is TGTGCCAGCAGCTTAATAGGGGCGAGCGGGGAGCTGTTTTTT. Residues: CASSLIGASGELFF.